The entry below describes one T cell receptor (beta chain). Antigen unknown. These data belong to a study of shared clonotypes between healthy human individuals. Study results and limitations: On the whole, naive subsets had larger estimated richness than memory subsets had.

Assay used: immunoSEQ multiplex PCR; TCRdb lists only in-frame clones, some missing. In the table there are over 850,000 clones, more than 75% of which are singletons. Germline V gives CDR1 KGHSH, CDR2 LQKENI. The length of the CDR3 is 13 residues. V dropped 3 bases and J dropped 4 bases, with 10 bases sitting between them. This TCR was sampled from a man aged 18 to 30 in good health. Some clones in this sample may be carry-over from other donors' samples. The sequenced sample consisted of memory CD4+ T cells from PBMCs. The subset is: CD45RA-negative fraction. The chain couples TRBV18 to TRBJ2-7; maybe TRBD1 (6 bases). As DNA, the CDR3 is TGTGCCAGCTCACCGACAGGTCAATACGAGCAGTACTTC. Translating gives CASSPTGQYEQYF.